The T cell receptor (beta chain) described here comes from a study of blood T cell repertoires in COVID-19. Whole-study context: Samples came from the United States, Italy and Spain, spanning acute and convalescent COVID-19. Sample material is recorded as cDNA or gDNA derived from T cells, B-cell-depleted T cells, or PBMCs.

Germline V gene sequence: CDR1 SGDLS, CDR2 YYNGEE. The ends lost 4 bases at V and 4 bases at J; junction bases unmatched: 5. This CDR3 has 15 residues. How the authors handled the data: How many nucleated cells were present was estimated from reference gene primer amplification. Sequencing was performed with immunoSEQ multiplex PCR; in TCRdb, only in-frame clones are kept and a portion is missing. V and J calls and clone size are given by that table; D and trimming were obtained from the DNA. The data hold fewer than 50,000 clones, with 79% observed a single time. This chain connects TRBV9 to TRBJ2-2; TRBD1 matches 9 bases. The sequence derives from a man between 65 and 80 years old with acute or convalescent COVID-19. Sequencing input: peripheral blood. DNA of the CDR3: TGTGCCAGCAGCTTCACGACAGGGGGCACCGGGGAGCTGTTTTTT. The encoded protein is CASSFTTGGTGELFF.